The clone carrying this T cell receptor (beta chain) has only one observation. Antigen unknown. Sampled while nominally healthy, donors likely had unrecorded immune exposures. This sample is drawn from a study of cytomegalovirus exposure and HLA in healthy donors. Study-level points and caveats: Association of a missense DCLRE1C variant with TCR beta V- and J-gene trimming was reported in a later analysis. Reportedly, cytomegalovirus status was diagnosed with high sensitivity and specificity. In a later analysis, TCR association rates varied by HLA locus: DRB1 most, HLA-C fewest.

The PCR had 60 Vbeta and 13 Jbeta primers. Sequencing was performed with immunoSEQ multiplex PCR; in TCRdb, only in-frame clones are kept and a portion is missing. In the table there are more than 85,000 clones, around 77% of which are singletons. Sequenced input: PBMCs. The receptor was derived from a female donor in good health and CMV-seronegative.

DNA of the CDR3: TGTGCCAGCAGCGGCTTCAGGGGTAACACCATATATTTT. Protein: CASSGFRGNTIYF. The chain joins TRBV5-5 to TRBJ1-3; tentatively, D is TRBD1 (6 bases). The CDR3 extends over 13 amino acids. Germline V gene data show CDR1 as SGHKS and CDR2 as YYEKEE (reference sequence). V shed 4 bases and J shed 7 bases, with 12 bases lying between them.